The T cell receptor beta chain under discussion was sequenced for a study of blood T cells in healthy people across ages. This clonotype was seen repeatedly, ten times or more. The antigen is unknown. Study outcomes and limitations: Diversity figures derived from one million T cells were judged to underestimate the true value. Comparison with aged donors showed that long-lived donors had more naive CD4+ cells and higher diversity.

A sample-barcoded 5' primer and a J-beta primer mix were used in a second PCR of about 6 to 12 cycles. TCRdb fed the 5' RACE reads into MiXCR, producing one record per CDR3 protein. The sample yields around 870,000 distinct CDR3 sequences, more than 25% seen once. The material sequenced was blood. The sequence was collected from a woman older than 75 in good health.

The CDR3 spells CASSLGQLNEQFF. Written as DNA, the CDR3 is TGCGCCAGCAGCTTGGGACAGTTAAATGAGCAGTTCTTC. The chain is built from TRBV5-1 and TRBJ2-1; D might be TRBD1 (5 bases). CDR3 length: 13 amino acids. CDR1 and CDR2 from the germline V gene are SGHRS and YFSETQ. The V and J ends lost 0 bases and 7 bases respectively, with 8 bases between them.